The clone carrying this TCR beta chain has a handful of counts. The target antigen is unknown. The data belong to a study of cytomegalovirus exposure and HLA in healthy donors. Points from the study as a whole: TCR beta sequences reportedly predicted most subjects' HLA-A and HLA-B alleles accurately.

The CDR3 runs 15 residues. Trimming took off 4 bases at V and 5 bases at J, with 14 bases between the two ends. The V gene's germline CDR1 is SEHNR and CDR2 FQNEAQ (reference sequence). PCR used 60 Vbeta primers and 13 Jbeta primers. Only in-frame clones appear in the TCRdb table, and some are missing; sequencing was by immunoSEQ multiplex PCR. The table records about 130,000 clones, 77% of them present only once. The source is a male donor in good health and CMV-seropositive. The J gene is TRBJ1-4, the V gene TRBV7-9, with D maybe TRBD1 (5 bases). The sample was PBMCs. The CDR3, as DNA: TGTGCCAGCAGCTCCCGAGACAGTATAAATGAAAAACTGTTTTTT. Translated, it gives CASSSRDSINEKLFF.